The present entry profiles one TCR beta chain with its context. Its antigen is not known. Only in-frame clones appear in the TCRdb table, and some are missing; sequencing was by immunoSEQ multiplex PCR. This sample has 90,000 to 150,000 clones, with roughly nine tenths found just once. The data were obtained in a study of T cell responses to AZD1222 COVID-19 vaccine. Study observations and caveats: Elevations in Spike-specific TCR breadth and depth followed administration of two AZD1222 doses. Spike-wide coverage was observed for vaccine-associated CD4 TCRs, with dominant responses at 160-218 and 743-854.

The CDR3 is 15 amino acids. The junction had 8 bases not matched to a gene; V was cut back by 4 bases and J by 4 bases. Germline assignment: CDR1 SGHRS and CDR2 YFSETQ. The origin of this receptor is an adult who received the AZD1222 COVID-19 vaccine. J is TRBJ1-2 and V is TRBV5-1, with 9 bases matching TRBD1. The sample here was peripheral blood, taken 28 days after the second AZD1222 dose. The CDR3 region has the DNA TGCGCCAGCAGCCCCGCACAGGGGGCGGGCTATGGCTACACCTTC. Protein product: CASSPAQGAGYGYTF. Drawing the rest from reference TRBV5-1 and TRBJ1-2, the complete variable domain is KAGVTQTPRYLIKTRGQQVTLSCSPISGHRSVSWYQQTPGQGLQFLFEYFSETQRNKGNFPGRFSGRQFSNSRSEMNVSTLELGDSALYLCASSPAQGAGYGYTFGSGTRLTVV.